A single sample is the source of the 4 T cell receptor beta chains below, sequenced in a study of blood T cell repertoires in COVID-19. Method: immunoSEQ multiplex PCR; TCRdb's copy keeps in-frame clones and lacks some. The sample holds about 190,000 clones, about nine tenths seen once. Sequencing used peripheral blood. The receptors here all came from a man in his 70s with active or convalescent COVID-19.

The chain joins TRBV6-6 to TRBJ2-3; TRBD1 is a possible D gene (5 bases). Trimming stripped 2 bases from V and 2 bases from J, with 14 bases between. The CDR3 has 16 residues. Germline V CDR1 and CDR2: MNHNY, SVGAGI (reference sequence). For the CDR3, the DNA is TGTGCCAGCAGTTACCCGCGTGGGGCTCCCACAGATACGCAGTATTTT. Its translation: CASSYPRGAPTDTQYF.

This chain joins TRBV6-2 or TRBV6-3 and TRBJ1-2; 7 bases are a match to TRBD1. The CDR3 is 16 residues long. Germline values: CDR1 MNHEY, CDR2 SVGEGT. Germline trimming cut 5 bases from V and 5 bases from J; bases unmatched to any gene: 14. The CDR3 here is CASSRAHRGPNYGYTF. CDR3 bases: TGTGCCAGCAGTAGGGCTCACAGGGGCCCGAATTATGGCTACACCTTC.

The CDR3 reads CASSYPFSYEQYF. Here the CDR3 DNA reads TGTGCCAGCAGTTATCCCTTTTCCTACGAGCAGTACTTC. V is TRBV6-2 or TRBV6-3 and J is TRBJ2-7, with D uncertain. Looked up from germline, CDR1 is MNHEY and CDR2 is SVGEGT. The CDR3 covers 13 residues. Between the trimmed V and J ends, which lost 3 bases and 1 base, there was a span of 7 bases.

In regard to this clone: Other DNA sequences within the sample encode an identical CDR3. This chain joins TRBV2 and TRBJ2-7; D may be TRBD1 (5 bases). Germline V gene lookup returns CDR1 SNHLY and CDR2 FYNNEI. The V end lost 5 bases, the J end lost 0 bases, and 8 bases lay between the germline ends. The CDR3 covers 13 residues. CDR3: CASSPDSSYEQYF. In nucleotides, the CDR3 is TGTGCCAGCAGTCCCGACAGCTCCTACGAGCAGTACTTC.